The T cell receptor (beta chain) under discussion was sequenced for a study of blood T cell repertoires in COVID-19. Study details: Acute and convalescent COVID-19 specimens originated in the United States, Italy and Spain. PBMCs, B-cell-depleted T cells, or T cells provided the cDNA or gDNA that made up the material.

The authors' processing: Amplification of reference gene primers was used by the study to estimate nucleated cell counts. TCRdb's copy holds only in-frame clones and misses some; the assay was immunoSEQ multiplex PCR. V and J calls plus clone size are reproduced from that table; the DNA served to infer D and trimming. The sample shows some 160,000 clones, 88% of them seen only once. Looked up from germline, CDR1 is ENHRY and CDR2 is SYGVKD. V was pared by 8 bases and J by 1 base, with 6 bases of the junction left unmatched. The CDR3 extends over 14 amino acids. The sequenced sample was PBMCs or T cells enriched from blood (not recorded which). The TCR comes from a woman aged 50 to 65 who had recovered from COVID-19. The genes are TRBV10-3 and TRBJ2-7; 9 bases are a match to TRBD1. The CDR3 coding sequence is TGTGCCATCCGTTGGACAGGGGCTTCCTACGAGCAGTACTTC. Translating gives CAIRWTGASYEQYF.